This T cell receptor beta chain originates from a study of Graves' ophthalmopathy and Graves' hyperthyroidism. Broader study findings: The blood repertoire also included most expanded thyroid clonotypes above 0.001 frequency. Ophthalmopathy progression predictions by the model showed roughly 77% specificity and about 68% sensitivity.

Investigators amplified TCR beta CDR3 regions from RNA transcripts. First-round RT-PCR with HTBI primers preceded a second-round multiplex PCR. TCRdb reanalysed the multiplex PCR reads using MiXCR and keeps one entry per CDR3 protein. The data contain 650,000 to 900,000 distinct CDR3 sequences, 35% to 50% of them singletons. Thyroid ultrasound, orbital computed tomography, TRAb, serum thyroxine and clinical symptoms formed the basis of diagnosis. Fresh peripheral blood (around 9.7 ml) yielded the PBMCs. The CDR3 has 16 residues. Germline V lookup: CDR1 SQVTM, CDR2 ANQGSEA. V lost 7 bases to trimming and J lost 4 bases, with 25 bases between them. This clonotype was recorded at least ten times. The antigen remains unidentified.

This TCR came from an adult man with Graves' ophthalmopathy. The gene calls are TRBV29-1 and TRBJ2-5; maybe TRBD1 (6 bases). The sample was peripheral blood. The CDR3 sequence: CSGAGTPLGLVETQYF. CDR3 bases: TGCAGCGGGGCCGGGACACCTTTAGGCTTGGTAGAGACCCAGTACTTC.